A selection of T cell receptor beta chains follows, all from one sample in a study of tumor and adjacent non-tumor tissue in lung cancer. TCRdb re-derived calls from the multiplex PCR reads in MiXCR, one entry per CDR3 protein. The sample lists about 100,000 distinct CDR3 sequences, around three fifths occurring once. The sequenced sample was distant non-tumor lung tissue. These TCRs come from a man aged 30 to 39 with non-small cell lung cancer. Each CDR3 is given with its conserved first and last residue. Size is omitted from some rows. Given values are once, few, many or a class for expanded clones.

j_call clone_size v_call cdr3_length cdr3_aa
TRBJ2-5 - TRBV24-1 13 CAPSAGSSETQYF
TRBJ1-2 - TRBV11-2 17 CASSLGRRTREGYGYTF
TRBJ1-2 - TRBV20-1 11 CSARLDYAYTF
TRBJ2-3 many TRBV12-5 14 CASVPGQPTDTQYF
TRBJ1-1 - TRBV2 14 CASSEEGTTTEAFF
TRBJ2-3 - TRBV10-2 15 CASSHDRGGPDTQYF
TRBJ1-2 many TRBV12-3/TRBV12-4 15 CASPSFLTGNYGYTF
TRBJ2-2 - TRBV6-5 16 CAGSLIAGANTGELFF
TRBJ2-7 - TRBV12-3/TRBV12-4 13 CASRPTGSYEQYF
TRBJ1-1 - TRBV11-2 15 CISSFGGAVNTEAFF
TRBJ1-3 - TRBV20-1 14 CSVRLRNSRNTIYF
TRBJ2-1 - TRBV11-2 13 CTGSRTQGNEKFF
TRBJ2-2 - TRBV7-2 17 CASSLAPDSGVTGELFF
TRBJ1-1 - TRBV20-1 15 CSATKTTGMNTEAFF
TRBJ1-1 - TRBV7-8 13 CASSWRPETEAFF
TRBJ2-3 - TRBV4-3 16 CTSSQYGVGITDTQYF
TRBJ2-2 - TRBV24-1 13 CATSGSNTGELFF
TRBJ2-7 large TRBV29-1 14 CSVNTGTPNYEQYF
TRBJ2-3 once TRBV4-3 16 CASSQDRGGSIDTQYF
TRBJ1-6 - TRBV10-3 15 CASTPDISYNSPLHF
TRBJ2-1 few TRBV5-1 16 CASSPGRSVGGNEQFF
TRBJ2-7 - TRBV11-2 14 CASSLGDGCYERYF
TRBJ1-1 few TRBV20-1 17 CSARTAWTGVGYTEAFF
TRBJ2-7 many TRBV6-5 14 CASSNRGFSYEQYF
TRBJ2-7 - TRBV20-1 11 CCAQGRYEQSF
TRBJ2-3 - TRBV7-8 15 CAGSLDTSGTDTQYF
TRBJ2-3 - TRBV19 13 CASSTGLSDTQYF
TRBJ2-5 - TRBV12-3/TRBV12-4 13 CDSSMLGVGTQYF
TRBJ2-1 - TRBV29-1 13 CSVEGGELLPQFF
TRBJ2-7 - TRBV11-2 14 CASSSGDGGYDQYF
TRBJ1-5 - TRBV12-3/TRBV12-4 14 CASSLQGSNQFQHF
TRBJ2-1 - TRBV6-2/TRBV6-3 13 CVSEIADHNEQFF
TRBJ2-7 many TRBV10-2 14 CASWDRVASYEQYF
TRBJ2-3 - TRBV30 15 CARSGTSGRADTQYF
TRBJ2-2 - TRBV10-2 16 CASSDHGQGGVRELFF
TRBJ2-5 - TRBV6-2/TRBV6-3 13 CASFSGCAETQYF
TRBJ2-2 few TRBV11-2 14 CASSTSPAAGELFF
TRBJ2-2 few TRBV11-2 17 CASSSRLTGGNTGELFF
TRBJ2-5 - TRBV11-2 14 CANSLDSRFETQYF
TRBJ2-5 many TRBV20-1 11 CSADPRETQYF